The entry below gives a single T cell receptor beta chain sequence along with its context. The antigen remains unidentified. PCR amplification relied on 60 Vbeta primers (plus 13 Jbeta primers). TCRdb's table, derived via immunoSEQ multiplex PCR, lists solely in-frame clones and lacks some. Of nearly 110,000 clones in the sample, roughly 76% were seen once. The CDR3 extends over 15 amino acids. Germline CDR1 and CDR2: ENHRY and SYGVKD. Deletions cut 9 bases from V and 4 bases from J, with 21 bases between. The data belong to a study of cytomegalovirus exposure and HLA in healthy donors. Regarding the study as a whole: Later analysis identified 16,951 TCR beta sequences associated with HLA alleles, using a false discovery rate threshold of 0.05. With further analysis later on, most CMV-associated TCR beta chains appeared HLA-restricted. As confirmed in vitro, three CMV-associated chains were specific for CMV antigens.

V and J are TRBV10-3 and TRBJ1-2; maybe TRBD1 (6 bases). The specimen sequenced was PBMCs. The receptor's source is a woman between 45 and 65 years old in good health and CMV-seropositive. The CDR3 here is CAITLDRSNPYGYTF. CDR3 DNA: TGTGCCATTACATTGGACAGATCCAACCCCTATGGCTACACCTTC.